This TCR beta chain comes out of a study of blood T cell repertoires in COVID-19 (dated by TCRdb to about 2020). For the wider study: Samples covering the acute and convalescent phases of COVID-19 were provided by collaborators in the United States, Italy and Spain. The prospective study material was composed of cDNA or gDNA derived from T cells, B-cell-depleted T cells, or PBMCs. Subjects who had been exposed to COVID-19, were actively infected with it, or had recovered from it provided the deeply sampled blood TCRbeta repertoires that made up the dataset. The repertoires were released in a freely available public database meant as a resource for research on the immune response to SARS-CoV-2. The samples were drawn from the first 160 participants of the ongoing ImmuneRACE study and from 1,254 subjects provided by 6 global collaborators. The sample metadata nearly always contained a de-identified subject ID, COVID-19 status, age in years and sex. Where available, HLA class I and class II types were obtained from metadata supplied by the sample provider rather than from assay-based typing.

What the research found in general, with its limitations: The amount of clinical and demographic metadata varied by source and participant and was provided uncurated.

V lost 6 bases and J lost 5 bases; the stretch between them is 13 bases long. According to the germline V gene, CDR1 reads MNHEY and CDR2 reads SVGAGI. From its cysteine to its phenylalanine, the CDR3 spans 13 amino acids. Here the CDR3 DNA is all that survives: 39 bases in frame from base 1. The immunoSEQ Assay, a bias-controlled multiplex PCR, was used to amplify TCRbeta CDR3 regions from genomic DNA. Turning to the authors' computational methods: Nucleated cell counts per sample were estimated from amplification of reference gene primers within the assay. To quantify the absolute abundance of each unique TCRbeta CDR3 rearrangement, sequence reads were collapsed and filtered. Productive Simpson clonality was computed per sample as the square root of Simpson's diversity index over productive rearrangements. The source is immuneACCESS, and TCRdb retained only in-frame sequences with V and J called. Part of the clones is not carried over; for the studies checked, unresolved V genes explain less than half of this, and the remainder is unexplained. That table gives V, J and clone size, and the DNA gave D and trimming. The sample records around 100,000 clones, 80% to 90% of which are singletons. The top ten hold around 5.4% of the sample.

Each collaborating institution followed its own protocols to collect whole blood in K2EDTA tubes. For TCRbeta analysis, collaborator samples were shipped as frozen whole blood, as isolated PBMCs, or as DNA extracted from either sample type. As concerns this clone: Its antigen specificity is not known. Base qualities are not at hand, and no much larger clone is one base apart.

The TCR originated in a human donor in a cohort sampled during active COVID-19. Sequenced material: peripheral blood. The V gene is TRBV6-5 and the J gene is TRBJ2-5; the D gene assignment is ambiguous. The CDR3 protein sequence reads: CASSPTGSETQYF. The sequenced DNA: TGTGCCAGCAGCCCCACCGGGTCGGAGACCCAGTACTTC.